The T cell receptor beta chain under discussion was sequenced for a study of cytomegalovirus exposure and HLA in healthy donors. Study summary: The early release's HLA-typed donors yielded 80 million to 95 million unique TCRs. The study, taken as a whole, reports: There was a cluster of highly shared sequence variants that was likely a sequencing artifact.

This clone was counted between two and nine times. The antigen is unknown. CDR3 length equals 11 residues. The V end was cut by 7 bases, the J end by 2 bases, with 5 bases between. Germline CDR1 SGHDT, CDR2 YYEEEE. PCR employed 60 Vbeta and 13 Jbeta primers. Measured with immunoSEQ multiplex PCR; TCRdb has only the in-frame clones, and not every one. The table has about 140,000 clones, under 70% seen once. Sequencing input: PBMCs. The V call is TRBV5-6, the J call TRBJ2-3; D is ambiguous. The clonotype comes from a man aged 30-40 years in good health and CMV-seropositive. CDR3: CASQNTDTQYF. The CDR3, as DNA: TGTGCCAGCCAAAACACAGATACGCAGTATTTT.